This T cell receptor (beta chain) stems from a study of shared clonotypes between healthy human individuals. Data came from immunoSEQ multiplex PCR; TCRdb stores just in-frame clones and leaves some out. The sample records some 1 million clones, more than 60% being singletons. Germline values: CDR1 SGHNT, CDR2 YYREEE (reference sequence). V gave up 4 bases and J gave up 7 bases; unmatched junction bases: 6. CDR3 length equals 14 residues. The chain joins TRBV5-4 to TRBJ2-5; 11 bases agree with TRBD2. The sample was memory CD4+ T cells sorted from blood. Subset described: CD45RA-negative fraction. The source is a man between 18 and 35 years old in good health. CDR3 in DNA: TGTGCCAGCAGCATAGCGGGGGGGCCTGGGACCCAGTACTTC. Protein sequence: CASSIAGGPGTQYF.